This is a list of T cell receptor beta chains from one sample in a study of T cells after yellow fever vaccination. Using its own MiXCR run on the 5' RACE reads, TCRdb lists one record per CDR3 protein. The table has 180,000 or so distinct CDR3 sequences, approximately 10% seen once. This specimen consisted of CD8+ T cells sorted from PBMCs, obtained 15 days after the yellow fever booster vaccination. The receptors were gathered from a young man who received the YFV17D yellow fever vaccine. Both conserved end residues are part of each CDR3. D genes are given only for firm matches. Expanded clones are given a class, and other clones once, few, many or no size at all.

D	size	V	length	J	DNA	CDR3
-	-	TRBV7-6	12	TRBJ2-1	TGTGCCAGCAGCTTAGGGAGGGGGGAGCAGTTCTTC	CASSLGRGEQFF
-	few	TRBV7-9	13	TRBJ1-2	TGTGCCAGCAGCTTAGGGATTAACTATGGCTACACCTTC	CASSLGINYGYTF
-	-	TRBV4-3	15	TRBJ1-2	TGCGCCAGCAGCCAAGATAGGAGGACAGTGCTTGGCTACACCTTC	CASSQDRRTVLGYTF
-	few	TRBV7-7	13	TRBJ2-5	TGTGCCAGCAGCTCTAACAGCCAAGAGACCCAGTACTTC	CASSSNSQETQYF
-	few	TRBV7-3	17	TRBJ2-5	TGTGCCAGCAGCTTAAGGGGCAGGTATGATTCCGGAGAGACCCAGTACTTC	CASSLRGRYDSGETQYF
-	-	TRBV4-1	16	TRBJ2-2	TGCGCCAGCAGCCCTGCGGAGGAAAGAAACACCGGGGAGCTGTTTTTT	CASSPAEERNTGELFF
TRBD1	few	TRBV12-3/TRBV12-4	13	TRBJ2-7	TGTGCCAGCAGCAATGACAGGGGGGACGAGCAGTACTTC	CASSNDRGDEQYF
-	once	TRBV7-2	14	TRBJ2-2	TGTGCCAGCAGCTACAGGGAAGGGGGCGGGGAGCTGTTTTTT	CASSYREGGGELFF
-	few	TRBV9	15	TRBJ2-5	TGTGCCAGCAGCGTAGAAGGGGGGCGCAGAGAGACCCAGTACTTC	CASSVEGGRRETQYF
-	-	TRBV4-1	17	TRBJ1-2	TGCGCCAGCAGCCAACGGGACGGCCGGGTGGGTAACTATGGCTACACCTTC	CASSQRDGRVGNYGYTF